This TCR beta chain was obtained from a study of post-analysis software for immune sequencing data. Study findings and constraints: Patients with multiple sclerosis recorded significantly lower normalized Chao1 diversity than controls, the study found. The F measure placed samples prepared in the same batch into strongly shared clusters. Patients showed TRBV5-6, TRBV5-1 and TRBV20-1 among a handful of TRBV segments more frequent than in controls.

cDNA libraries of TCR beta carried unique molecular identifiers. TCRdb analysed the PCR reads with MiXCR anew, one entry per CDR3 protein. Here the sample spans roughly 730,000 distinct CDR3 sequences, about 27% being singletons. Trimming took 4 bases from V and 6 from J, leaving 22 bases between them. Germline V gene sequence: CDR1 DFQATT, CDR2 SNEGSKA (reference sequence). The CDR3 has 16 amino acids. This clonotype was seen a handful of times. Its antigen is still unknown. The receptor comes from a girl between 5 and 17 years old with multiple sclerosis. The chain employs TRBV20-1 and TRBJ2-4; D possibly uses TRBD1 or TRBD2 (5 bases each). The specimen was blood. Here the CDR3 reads CSANGALGSWGNIQYF. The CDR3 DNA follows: TGCAGTGCTAATGGGGCCCTAGGGAGTTGGGGAAACATTCAGTACTTC.